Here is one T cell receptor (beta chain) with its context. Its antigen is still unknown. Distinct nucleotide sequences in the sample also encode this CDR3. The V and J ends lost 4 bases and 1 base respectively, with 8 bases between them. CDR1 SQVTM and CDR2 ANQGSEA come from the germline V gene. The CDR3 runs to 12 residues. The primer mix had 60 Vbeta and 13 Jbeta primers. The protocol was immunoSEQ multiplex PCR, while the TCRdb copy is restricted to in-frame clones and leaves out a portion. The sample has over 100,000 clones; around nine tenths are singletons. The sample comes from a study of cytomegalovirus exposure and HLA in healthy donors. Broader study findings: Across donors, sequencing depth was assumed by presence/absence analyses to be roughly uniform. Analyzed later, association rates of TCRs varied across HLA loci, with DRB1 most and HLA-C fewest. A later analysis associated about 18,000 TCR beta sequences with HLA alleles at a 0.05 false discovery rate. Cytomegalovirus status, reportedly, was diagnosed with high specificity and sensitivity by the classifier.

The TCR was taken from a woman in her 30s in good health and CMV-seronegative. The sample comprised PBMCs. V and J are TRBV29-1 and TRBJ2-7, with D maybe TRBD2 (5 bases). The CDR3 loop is CSVATGSYEQYF. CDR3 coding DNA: TGCAGCGTTGCGACGGGATCCTACGAGCAGTACTTC.